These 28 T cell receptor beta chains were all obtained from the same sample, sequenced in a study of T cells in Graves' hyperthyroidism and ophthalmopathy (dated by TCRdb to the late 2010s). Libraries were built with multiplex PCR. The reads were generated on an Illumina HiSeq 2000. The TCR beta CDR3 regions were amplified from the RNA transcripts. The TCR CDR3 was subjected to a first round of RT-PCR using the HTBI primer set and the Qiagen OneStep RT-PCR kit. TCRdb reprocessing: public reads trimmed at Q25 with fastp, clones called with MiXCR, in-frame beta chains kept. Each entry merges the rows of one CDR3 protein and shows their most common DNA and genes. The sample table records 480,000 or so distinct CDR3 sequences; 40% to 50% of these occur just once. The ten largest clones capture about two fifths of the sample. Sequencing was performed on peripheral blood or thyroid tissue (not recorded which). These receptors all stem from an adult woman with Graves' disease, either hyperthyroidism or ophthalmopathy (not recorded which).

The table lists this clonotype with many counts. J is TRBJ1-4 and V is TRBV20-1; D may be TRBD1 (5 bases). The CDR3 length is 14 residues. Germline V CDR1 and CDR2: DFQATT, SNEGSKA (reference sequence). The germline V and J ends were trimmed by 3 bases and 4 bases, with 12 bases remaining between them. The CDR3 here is CSARSRDGNEKLFF. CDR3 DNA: TGCAGTGCTAGGAGCCGGGACGGTAATGAAAAACTGTTTTTT.

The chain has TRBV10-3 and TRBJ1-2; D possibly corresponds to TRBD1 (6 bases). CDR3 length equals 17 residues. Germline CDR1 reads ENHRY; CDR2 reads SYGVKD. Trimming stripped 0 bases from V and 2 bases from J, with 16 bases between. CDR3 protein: CAISESTQGTSNYGYTF. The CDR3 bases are TGTGCCATCAGTGAGTCGACCCAGGGGACCAGCAACTATGGCTACACCTTC.

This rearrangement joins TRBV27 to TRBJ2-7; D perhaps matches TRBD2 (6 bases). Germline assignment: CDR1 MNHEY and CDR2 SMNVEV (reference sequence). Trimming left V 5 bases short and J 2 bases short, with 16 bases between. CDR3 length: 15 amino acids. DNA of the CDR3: TGTGCCAGCAGTCCTGTCCGGGGGTCACCCTACGAGCAGTACTTC. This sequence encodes CASSPVRGSPYEQYF.

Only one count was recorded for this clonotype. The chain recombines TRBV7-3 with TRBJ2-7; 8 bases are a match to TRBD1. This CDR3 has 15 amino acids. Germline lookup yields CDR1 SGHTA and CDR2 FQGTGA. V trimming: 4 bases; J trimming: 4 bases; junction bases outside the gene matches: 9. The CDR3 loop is CASSSTGVIVYEQYF. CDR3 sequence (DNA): TGTGCCAGCAGCTCGACAGGGGTTATAGTATACGAGCAGTACTTC.

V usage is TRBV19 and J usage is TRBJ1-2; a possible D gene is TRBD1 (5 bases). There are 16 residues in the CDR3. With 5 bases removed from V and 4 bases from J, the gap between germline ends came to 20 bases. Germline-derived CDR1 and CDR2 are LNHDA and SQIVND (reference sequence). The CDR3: CASSPKLVGDLYGYTF. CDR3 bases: TGTGCCAGTAGTCCCAAACTCGTCGGGGACCTCTATGGCTACACCTTC.

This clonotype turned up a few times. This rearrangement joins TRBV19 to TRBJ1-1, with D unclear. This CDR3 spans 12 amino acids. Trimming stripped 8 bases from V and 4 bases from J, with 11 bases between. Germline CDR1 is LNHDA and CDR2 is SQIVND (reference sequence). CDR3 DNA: TGTGCCAGTCGGACCACGGGCACTGAAGCTTTCTTT. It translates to CASRTTGTEAFF.

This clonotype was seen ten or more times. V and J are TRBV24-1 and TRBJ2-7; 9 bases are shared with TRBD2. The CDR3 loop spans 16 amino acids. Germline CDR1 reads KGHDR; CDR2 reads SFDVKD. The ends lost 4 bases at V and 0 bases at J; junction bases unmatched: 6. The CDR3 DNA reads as TGTGCCACCAGTGAGCACCTAGCGGGAACCTCCTACGAGCAGTACTTC. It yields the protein CATSEHLAGTSYEQYF.

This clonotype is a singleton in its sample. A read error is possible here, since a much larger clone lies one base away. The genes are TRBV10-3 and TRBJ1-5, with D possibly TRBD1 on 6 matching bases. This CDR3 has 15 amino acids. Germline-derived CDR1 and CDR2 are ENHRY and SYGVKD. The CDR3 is CASNPATGENQSQHF. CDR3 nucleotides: TGTGCCAGCAACCCTGCGACAGGCGAGAATCAGTCCCAGCATTTT.

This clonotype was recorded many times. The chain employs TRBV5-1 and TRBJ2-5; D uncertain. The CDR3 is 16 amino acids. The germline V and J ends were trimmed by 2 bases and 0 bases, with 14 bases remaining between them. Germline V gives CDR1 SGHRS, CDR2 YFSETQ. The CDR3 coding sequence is TGCGCCAGCAGCTTTGCGCTGGGCAGGTACCAAGAGACCCAGTACTTC. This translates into CASSFALGRYQETQYF.

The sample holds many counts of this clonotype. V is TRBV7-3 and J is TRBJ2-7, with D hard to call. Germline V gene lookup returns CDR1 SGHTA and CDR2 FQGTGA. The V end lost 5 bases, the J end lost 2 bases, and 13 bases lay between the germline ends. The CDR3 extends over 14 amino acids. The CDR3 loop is CASSPGSPPYEQYF. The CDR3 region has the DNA TGTGCCAGCAGCCCGGGCTCACCCCCCTACGAGCAGTACTTC.

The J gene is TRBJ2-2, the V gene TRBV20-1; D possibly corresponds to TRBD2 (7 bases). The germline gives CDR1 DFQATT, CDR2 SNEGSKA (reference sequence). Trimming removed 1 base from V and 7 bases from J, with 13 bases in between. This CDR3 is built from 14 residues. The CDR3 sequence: CSARGGGANGELFF. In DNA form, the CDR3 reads TGCAGTGCTAGAGGTGGGGGGGCGAACGGGGAGCTGTTTTTT.

The CDR3 loop is CASSQGTGTRSPLHF. CDR3 DNA sequence: TGTGCCAGCAGCCAAGGTACAGGGACGCGTTCACCCCTCCACTTT. The chain couples TRBV3-1 to TRBJ1-6, with TRBD1 as a possible D gene (6 bases). With 1 base removed from V and 9 bases from J, the gap between germline ends came to 13 bases. CDR3 size: 15 residues. Germline V gene sequence: CDR1 LGHDT, CDR2 YNNKEL (reference sequence).

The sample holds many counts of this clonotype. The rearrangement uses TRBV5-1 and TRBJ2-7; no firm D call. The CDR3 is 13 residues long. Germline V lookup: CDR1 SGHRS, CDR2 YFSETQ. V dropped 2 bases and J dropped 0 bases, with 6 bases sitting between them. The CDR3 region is CASSFGSSYEQYF. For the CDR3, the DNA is TGCGCCAGCAGCTTCGGCAGCTCCTACGAGCAGTACTTC.

The CDR3 nucleotides read TGTGCCAGTAGTATGCGTAGCGGGAGGGCCAGTGACCACAATGAGCAGTTCTTC. Translating it yields CASSMRSGRASDHNEQFF. The chain has TRBV19 and TRBJ2-1; TRBD2 matches at 11 bases. With V trimmed by 3 bases and J by 5 bases, 12 bases remained unmatched. Germline values: CDR1 LNHDA, CDR2 SQIVND (reference sequence). This CDR3 has 18 amino acids.

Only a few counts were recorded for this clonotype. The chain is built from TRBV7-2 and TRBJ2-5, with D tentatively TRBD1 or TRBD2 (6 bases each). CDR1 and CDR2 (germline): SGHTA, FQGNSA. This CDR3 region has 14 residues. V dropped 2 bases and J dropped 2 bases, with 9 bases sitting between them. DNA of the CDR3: TGTGCCAGCAGCTTAAGGGGGAGGCAAGAGACCCAGTACTTC. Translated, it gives CASSLRGRQETQYF.

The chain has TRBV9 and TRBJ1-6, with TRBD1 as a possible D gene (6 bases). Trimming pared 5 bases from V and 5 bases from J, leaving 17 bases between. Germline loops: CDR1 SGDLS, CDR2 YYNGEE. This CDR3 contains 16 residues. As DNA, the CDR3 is TGTGCCAGCAGTGCCCTAGGACAGAGAGATAATTCACCCCTCCACTTT. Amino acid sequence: CASSALGQRDNSPLHF.

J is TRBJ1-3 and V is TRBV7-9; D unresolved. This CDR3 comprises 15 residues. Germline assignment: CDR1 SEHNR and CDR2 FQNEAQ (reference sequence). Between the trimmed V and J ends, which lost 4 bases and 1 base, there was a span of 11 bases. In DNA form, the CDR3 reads TGTGCCAGCAGCTCTATTCGGCGATCTGGAAACACCATATATTTT. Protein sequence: CASSSIRRSGNTIYF.

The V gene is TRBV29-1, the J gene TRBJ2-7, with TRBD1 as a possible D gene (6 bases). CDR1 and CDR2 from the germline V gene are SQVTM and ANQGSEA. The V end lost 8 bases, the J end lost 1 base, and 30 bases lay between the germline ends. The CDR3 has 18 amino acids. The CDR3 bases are TGCAGCAGTGTCGGGTGGGACACGGATCTGGTTATTTCCTACGAGCAGTACTTC. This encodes CSSVGWDTDLVISYEQYF.

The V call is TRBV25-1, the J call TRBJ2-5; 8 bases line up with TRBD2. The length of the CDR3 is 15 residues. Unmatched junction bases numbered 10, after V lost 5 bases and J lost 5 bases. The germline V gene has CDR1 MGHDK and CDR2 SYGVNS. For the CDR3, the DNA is TGTGCCAGCAGTCAAGCGGGAGTCTCCGGGGAGACCCAGTACTTC. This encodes CASSQAGVSGETQYF.

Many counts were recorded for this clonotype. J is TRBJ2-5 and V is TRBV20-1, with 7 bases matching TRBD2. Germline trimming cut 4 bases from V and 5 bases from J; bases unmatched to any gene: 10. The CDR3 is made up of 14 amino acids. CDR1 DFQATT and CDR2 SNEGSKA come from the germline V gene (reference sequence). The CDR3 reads CSAKLANFEETQYF. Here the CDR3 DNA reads TGCAGTGCTAAACTAGCGAACTTCGAGGAGACCCAGTACTTC.

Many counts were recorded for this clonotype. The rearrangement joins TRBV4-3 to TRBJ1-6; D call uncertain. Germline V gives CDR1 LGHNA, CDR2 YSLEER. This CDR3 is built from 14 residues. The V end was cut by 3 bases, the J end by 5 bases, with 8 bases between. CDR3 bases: TGCGCCAGCAGCCAGCCGGGAGATAATTCACCCCTCCACTTT. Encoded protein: CASSQPGDNSPLHF.

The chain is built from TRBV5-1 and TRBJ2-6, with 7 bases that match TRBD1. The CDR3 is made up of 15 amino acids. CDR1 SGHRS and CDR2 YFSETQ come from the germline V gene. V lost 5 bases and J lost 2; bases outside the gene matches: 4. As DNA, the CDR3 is TGCGCCAGCAGTACGACAGGGACTGGGGCCAACGTCCTGACTTTC. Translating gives CASSTTGTGANVLTF. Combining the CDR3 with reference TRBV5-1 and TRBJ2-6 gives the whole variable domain KAGVTQTPRYLIKTRGQQVTLSCSPISGHRSVSWYQQTPGQGLQFLFEYFSETQRNKGNFPGRFSGRQFSNSRSEMNVSTLELGDSALYLCASSTTGTGANVLTFGAGSRLTVL.

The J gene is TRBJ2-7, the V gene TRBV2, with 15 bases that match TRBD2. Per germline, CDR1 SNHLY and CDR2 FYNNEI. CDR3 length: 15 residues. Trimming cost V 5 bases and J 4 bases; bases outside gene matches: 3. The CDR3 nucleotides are TGTGCCAGCAGTACCGGGACTAGCGGGAGGTACGAGCAGTACTTC. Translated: CASSTGTSGRYEQYF.

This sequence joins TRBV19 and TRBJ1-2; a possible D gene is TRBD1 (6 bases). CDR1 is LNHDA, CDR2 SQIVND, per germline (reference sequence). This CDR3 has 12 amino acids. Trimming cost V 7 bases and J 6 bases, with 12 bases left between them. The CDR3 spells CASTRQAHGYTF. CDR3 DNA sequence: TGTGCCAGTACCCGACAGGCTCATGGCTACACCTTC.

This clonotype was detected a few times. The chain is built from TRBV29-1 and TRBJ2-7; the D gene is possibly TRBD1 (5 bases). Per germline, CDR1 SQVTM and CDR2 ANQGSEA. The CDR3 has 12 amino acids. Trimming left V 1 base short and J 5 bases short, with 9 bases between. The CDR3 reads CSVEGGVDEQYF. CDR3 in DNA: TGCAGCGTTGAAGGGGGCGTCGACGAGCAGTACTTC.

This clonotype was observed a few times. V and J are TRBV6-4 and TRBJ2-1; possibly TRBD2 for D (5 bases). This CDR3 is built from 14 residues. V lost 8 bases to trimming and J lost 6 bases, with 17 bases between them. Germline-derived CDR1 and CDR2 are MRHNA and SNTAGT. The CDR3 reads CASSPEGPSNEQFF. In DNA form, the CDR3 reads TGTGCCAGCTCGCCCGAGGGCCCATCCAATGAGCAGTTCTTC.

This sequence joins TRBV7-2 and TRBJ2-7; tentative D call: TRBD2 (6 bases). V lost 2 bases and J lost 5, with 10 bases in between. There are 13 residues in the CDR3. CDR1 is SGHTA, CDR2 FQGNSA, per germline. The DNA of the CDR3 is TGTGCCAGCAGCTTACGACGGGAGAACGAGCAGTACTTC. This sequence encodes CASSLRRENEQYF.

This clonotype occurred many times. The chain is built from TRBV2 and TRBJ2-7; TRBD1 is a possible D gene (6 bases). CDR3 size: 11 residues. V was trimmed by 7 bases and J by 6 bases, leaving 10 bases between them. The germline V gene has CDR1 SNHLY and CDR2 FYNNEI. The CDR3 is CASKGVIEQYF. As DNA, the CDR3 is TGTGCCAGCAAGGGGGTTATCGAGCAGTACTTC.